What follows are 17 T cell receptor beta chains derived from one specimen sequenced in a study of cytomegalovirus exposure and HLA in healthy donors. Researchers ran the PCR with 60 Vbeta and 13 Jbeta primers. Sequenced by immunoSEQ multiplex PCR; TCRdb stores in-frame clones only, minus some. Of about 130,000 clones in the sample, 10% to 13% are singletons; the top ten hold around 5%. The sample was PBMCs. The receptors shown here come from a woman in her late teens or twenties in good health and CMV-seropositive.

Only a few counts were recorded for this clone. This rearrangement joins TRBV11-3 to TRBJ2-1, with 8 bases aligning to TRBD2. The CDR3 has 14 amino acids. Germline CDR1 reads SGHNT; CDR2 reads YENEEA. J lost 8 bases, V lost 8 bases, and 11 bases had no gene match. The CDR3, as DNA: TGTGCCAGCGCGGGGGGCGGGAATCAAGATGAGCAGTTCTTC. It encodes CASAGGGNQDEQFF.

Only a few counts were recorded for this clone. The chain employs TRBV5-6 and TRBJ2-3; 7 positions agree with TRBD1. The CDR3 runs 14 residues. The germline V gene encodes CDR1 SGHDT and CDR2 YYEEEE. Trimming at V came to 0 bases and at J to 6 bases, leaving 4 bases not matched to a gene. The CDR3 loop is CASSLGQGKDTQYF. The CDR3 DNA is TGTGCCAGCAGCTTGGGACAGGGCAAGGATACGCAGTATTTT.

The chain has TRBV25-1 and TRBJ2-1; D may be TRBD1 (6 bases). The CDR3 totals 16 residues. The V end lost 4 bases, the J end lost 4 bases, and 17 bases lay between the germline ends. Germline CDR1 and CDR2: MGHDK and SYGVNS. CDR3 sequence reads: CASSVRTGWEYNEQFF. The CDR3 region has the DNA TGTGCCAGCAGTGTAAGAACAGGGTGGGAGTACAATGAGCAGTTCTTC.

The chain couples TRBV7-8 to TRBJ2-1; 8 nucleotides match TRBD2. The germline gives CDR1 SGHVS, CDR2 FQNEAQ. V lost 4 bases to trimming and J lost 8 bases; unmatched junction nucleotides: 16. The CDR3 spans 17 residues. The CDR3 loop reads CASSSLGLLGGRYEQFF. In nucleotides, the CDR3 is TGTGCCAGCAGCTCCCTCGGCCTTCTTGGCGGGAGGTATGAGCAGTTCTTC.

The chain carries TRBV5-6 and TRBJ2-7, with 9 bases identical to TRBD2. Germline CDR1 reads SGHDT; CDR2 reads YYEEEE. The CDR3 contains 17 residues. V lost 3 bases, J lost 0 bases, and 10 bases stayed unmatched. The CDR3 DNA is TGTGCCAGCAGCTCGGGGACTAGCCGATTTAGCTCCTACGAGCAGTACTTC. It specifies CASSSGTSRFSSYEQYF.

The V and J genes are TRBV11-2 and TRBJ1-2; D uncertain. Germline CDR1 and CDR2: SGHAT and FQNNGV. The CDR3 runs 15 residues. Trimming removed 4 bases from V and 4 bases from J, with 16 bases in between. This CDR3 reads CASSSTVSAGYGYTF. The CDR3 bases are TGTGCCAGCAGCTCGACGGTCTCGGCGGGCTATGGCTACACCTTC.

J is TRBJ1-5 and V is TRBV19; D not resolved. Trimming shortened V by 10 bases and J by 7 bases, and 17 bases separated the two germline ends. This CDR3 contains 13 residues. CDR1 and CDR2 from the germline V gene are LNHDA and SQIVND (reference sequence). CDR3 loop: CATQDVSGQPQHF. The CDR3 region has the DNA TGTGCCACCCAGGACGTATCGGGGCAGCCCCAGCATTTT.

This clone was seen only a few times. The chain uses TRBV5-4 and TRBJ2-3, with TRBD2 matching over 13 bases. Trimming removed 4 bases from V and 3 bases from J; junction bases left unmatched: 2. The CDR3 spans 15 residues. Germline V gene sequence: CDR1 SGHNT, CDR2 YYREEE (reference sequence). CDR3 loop: CASSRLAGGTDTQYF. CDR3 coding DNA: TGTGCCAGCAGCCGACTAGCGGGAGGTACAGATACGCAGTATTTT.

This clone was seen only a few times. The chain employs TRBV19 and TRBJ2-5; tentative D call: TRBD1 (6 bases). V was shortened by 6 bases and J by 5 bases, with 19 bases between the two germline ends. Per germline, CDR1 LNHDA and CDR2 SQIVND (reference sequence). The CDR3 covers 15 residues. As DNA, the CDR3 is TGTGCCAGTAGGCAAGACAGGTGGGAACGGGAGACCCAGTACTTC. This encodes CASRQDRWERETQYF.

This clone was recorded a few times. The chain joins TRBV28 to TRBJ2-1; 7 nucleotides agree with TRBD2. The V gene's germline CDR1 is MDHEN and CDR2 SYDVKM. This CDR3 contains 15 residues. J gave up 1 base and V 7 bases, and 7 bases lay outside the gene matches. The chain's CDR3 is CASTGEGASYNEQFF. Written as DNA, the CDR3 is TGTGCCAGCACGGGGGAGGGCGCGTCCTACAATGAGCAGTTCTTC. Drawing the rest from reference TRBV28 and TRBJ2-1, the complete variable domain is DVKVTQSSRYLVKRTGEKVFLECVQDMDHENMFWYRQDPGLGLRLIYFSYDVKMKEKGDIPEGYSVSREKKERFSLILESASTNQTSMYLCASTGEGASYNEQFFGPGTRLTVL.

The chain combines TRBV4-1 with TRBJ2-5; D uncertain. The CDR3 is made up of 13 amino acids. Trimming cost V 3 bases and J 5 bases, with 10 bases left between them. CDR1 is MGHRA and CDR2 is YSYEKL in the germline V gene. This CDR3 is CASSQYFEETQYF. DNA of the CDR3: TGCGCCAGCAGCCAGTATTTCGAGGAGACCCAGTACTTC.

This sequence joins TRBV5-1 and TRBJ1-3; tentative D call: TRBD1 (5 bases). There are 15 residues in the CDR3. Trimming took 5 bases from V and 3 from J, leaving 15 bases between them. CDR1 and CDR2 from the germline V gene are SGHRS and YFSETQ. This chain's CDR3 is CASSGNGGIGNTIYF. For the CDR3, the DNA is TGCGCCAGCAGTGGGAACGGGGGTATTGGAAACACCATATATTTT.

This clone has only a few counts. One end of the junction is discordant with germline, which a read error may explain. The chain employs TRBV2 and TRBJ1-1, with D tentatively TRBD1 (6 bases). The germline V gene encodes CDR1 SNHLY and CDR2 FYNNEI. The CDR3 contains 12 residues. CDR3 sequence (DNA): TGTGTCAGCACTACCCAGGCAGGGGATGCTTTCTTT. It codes for CVSTTQAGDAFF.

This chain links TRBV5-4 with TRBJ2-7, with TRBD1 matching over 9 bases. Trimming cost V 3 bases and J 5 bases; bases outside gene matches: 9. The CDR3 has 15 amino acids. The germline gives CDR1 SGHNT, CDR2 YYREEE (reference sequence). The DNA for the CDR3 is TGTGCCAGCAGCTCGTGGGACAGGGCACGAGACGAGCAGTACTTC. It is translated as CASSSWDRARDEQYF.

This clone was found a few times. V is TRBV18 and J is TRBJ2-6; the match to TRBD2 covers 9 bases. The V gene end was trimmed by 4 bases and the J gene end by 2 bases; junction bases not matched to a gene: 0. From germline, CDR1 is KGHSH and CDR2 LQKENI. The CDR3 consists of 15 residues. The CDR3 region has the DNA TGTGCCAGCTCACTAGCGGGAGCTGGGGCCAACGTCCTGACTTTC. It yields the protein CASSLAGAGANVLTF.

This clone was found a few times. The V and J genes are TRBV13 and TRBJ2-3; 7 bases align to TRBD1. With V trimmed by 6 bases and J by 0 bases, 3 bases remained unmatched. The CDR3 runs to 14 residues. Germline CDR1 PRHDT, CDR2 FYEKMQ (reference sequence). CDR3 residues: CASSSDRSTDTQYF. In DNA form, the CDR3 reads TGTGCCAGCAGTTCGGACAGGAGCACAGATACGCAGTATTTT.

This chain joins TRBV5-1 and TRBJ1-1; D remains ambiguous. CDR3 length equals 12 residues. The germline gives CDR1 SGHRS, CDR2 YFSETQ. Trimming removed 0 bases from V and 7 bases from J, with 7 bases in between. The chain's CDR3 is CASSLGPNEAFF. The CDR3 DNA reads TGCGCCAGCAGCTTGGGGCCGAATGAAGCTTTCTTT.